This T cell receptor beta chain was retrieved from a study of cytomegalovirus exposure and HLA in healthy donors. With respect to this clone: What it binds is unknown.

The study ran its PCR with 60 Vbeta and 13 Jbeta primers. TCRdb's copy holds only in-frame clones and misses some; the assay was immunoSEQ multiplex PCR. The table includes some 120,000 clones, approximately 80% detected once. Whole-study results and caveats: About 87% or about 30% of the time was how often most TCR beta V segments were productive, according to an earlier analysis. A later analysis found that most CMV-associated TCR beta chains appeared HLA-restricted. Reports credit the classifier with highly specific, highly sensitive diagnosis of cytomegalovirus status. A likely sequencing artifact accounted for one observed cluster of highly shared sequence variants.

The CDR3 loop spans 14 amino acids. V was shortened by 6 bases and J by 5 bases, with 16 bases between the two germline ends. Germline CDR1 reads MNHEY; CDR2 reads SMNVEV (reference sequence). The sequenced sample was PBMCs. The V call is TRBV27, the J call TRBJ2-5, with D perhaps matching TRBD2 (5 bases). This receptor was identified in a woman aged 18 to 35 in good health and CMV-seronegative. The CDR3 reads CASREGLRVETQYF. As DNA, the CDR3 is TGTGCCAGCAGGGAAGGTTTGAGGGTGGAGACCCAGTACTTC.